This T cell receptor beta chain was retrieved from a study of CD8+ T cells in alopecia areata. Study as a whole: Severity of treated patients was scored by affected scalp percentage.

The treatment is: oral pan-JAK inhibitor, 5-10 mg twice daily. Patients with alopecia areata provided lesional scalp punch biopsies as well as peripheral blood. cDNA serving as the sequencing template came from extracted, reverse transcribed RNA. Some clones are missing from TCRdb's copy, which holds only in-frame ones; the method was immunoSEQ multiplex PCR. The sample has 180,000 or so clones, roughly 64% seen once; the top ten hold more than 5.5%. The receptor comes from a human donor with alopecia areata. The sample consisted of CD4+ T cells sorted from blood, taken at week 24, from a patient treated with tofacitinib.

Written as DNA, the CDR3 is TGTGCCAGCAGCGCATTAGGGAGAAGCTACGAGCAGTACTTC. Translation gives CASSALGRSYEQYF. The V call is TRBV7-7, the J call TRBJ2-7, with D maybe TRBD2 (5 bases). V lost 5 bases and J 3 bases, leaving 14 bases between the germline ends. The CDR3 length is 14 residues. CDR1 SSHAT and CDR2 FNYEAQ come from the germline V gene (reference sequence). The full variable domain, rest sourced from reference TRBV7-7 and TRBJ2-7, is GAGVSQSPRYKVTKRGQDVTLRCDPISSHATLYWYQQALGQGPEFLTYFNYEAQPDKSGLPSDRFSAERPEGSISTLTIQRTEQRDSAMYRCASSALGRSYEQYFGPGTRLTVT.